What follows are 21 T cell receptor beta chains derived from one specimen sequenced in a study of T cell changes during pregnancy in multiple sclerosis. This table comes from immunoSEQ multiplex PCR, and its TCRdb copy is limited to in-frame clones, with some not included. The sample contains tens of thousands of clones, 80% to 95% of which appear only once. Sequencing used peripheral blood, obtained in the third trimester of pregnancy. All receptors come from a female donor with multiple sclerosis, enrolled in a pregnancy study.

The chain joins TRBV7-2 to TRBJ2-3, with 14 bases identical to TRBD2. CDR3 size: 17 residues. V lost 5 bases, J lost 1 base, and 5 bases stayed unmatched. Germline V gives CDR1 SGHTA, CDR2 FQGNSA. The CDR3 loop reads CASSRTSGRSGTDTQYF. The DNA for the CDR3 is TGTGCCAGCAGCAGGACTAGCGGGAGGTCTGGCACAGATACGCAGTATTTT.

The chain carries TRBV29-1 and TRBJ2-7; the D gene is possibly TRBD1 (5 bases). Between the trimmed V and J ends, which lost 4 bases and 6 bases, there was a span of 10 bases. The CDR3 is 11 residues long. Germline CDR1 reads SQVTM; CDR2 reads ANQGSEA. In nucleotides, the CDR3 is TGCAGCGTTGCAGGGCCAGCCGAGCAGTACTTC. Its protein is CSVAGPAEQYF.

There are a few counts of this clone. The chain combines TRBV7-9 with TRBJ1-1; D call uncertain. CDR1 is SEHNR, CDR2 FQNEAQ, per germline (reference sequence). The CDR3 sequence is 14 residues long. Trimming removed 2 bases at V and 0 bases at J, with 7 bases between. The CDR3, as DNA: TGTGCCAGCAGCTTATTTTCCATGAACACTGAAGCTTTCTTT. This gives the protein CASSLFSMNTEAFF.

This chain joins TRBV11-3 and TRBJ1-3; D ambiguous. Germline CDR1 reads SGHNT; CDR2 reads YENEEA. Trimming left V 5 bases short and J 0 bases short, with 11 bases between. This CDR3 has 15 residues. DNA for the CDR3: TGTGCCAGCAGCGCGCACGTGAGCTCTGGAAACACCATATATTTT. Protein product: CASSAHVSSGNTIYF. The full variable domain, its missing parts supplied by reference TRBV11-3 and TRBJ1-3, is EAGVVQSPRYKIIEKKQPVAFWCNPISGHNTLYWYLQNLGQGPELLIRYENEEAVDDSQLPKDRFSAERLKGVDSTLKIQPAELGDSAVYLCASSAHVSSGNTIYFGEGSWLTVV.

The V gene is TRBV7-2, the J gene TRBJ1-5; TRBD1 might be the D (6 bases). CDR3 length: 15 residues. CDR1 and CDR2 from the germline V gene are SGHTA and FQGNSA. Trimming took off 3 bases at V and 2 bases at J, with 11 bases between the two ends. Here the CDR3 DNA reads TGTGCCAGCAGCTTGGAAACAGGGCGCAATCAGCCCCAGCATTTT. Protein product: CASSLETGRNQPQHF.

The chain recombines TRBV27 with TRBJ2-7; 8 positions match TRBD1. J gave up 3 bases and V 3 bases, and 10 bases lay outside the gene matches. Germline CDR1 and CDR2: MNHEY and SMNVEV (reference sequence). The CDR3 loop spans 16 amino acids. The CDR3 protein is CASSFAGQGFVYEQYF. Here the CDR3 DNA reads TGTGCCAGCAGTTTTGCAGGACAGGGTTTCGTCTACGAGCAGTACTTC.

V is TRBV30 and J is TRBJ2-1; 16 bases match TRBD2. Trimming at V came to 4 bases and at J to 4 bases, leaving 10 bases not matched to a gene. From germline, CDR1 is GTSNPN and CDR2 SVGIG (reference sequence). This CDR3 region has 18 residues. The CDR3 reads CAWTMGLAGGPKYNEQFF. The CDR3 DNA follows: TGTGCCTGGACCATGGGACTAGCGGGAGGGCCGAAATACAATGAGCAGTTCTTC.

The chain carries TRBV19 and TRBJ2-7, with 8 positions matching TRBD1. J gave up 2 bases and V 6 bases, and 12 bases lay outside the gene matches. The V gene's germline CDR1 is LNHDA and CDR2 SQIVND (reference sequence). CDR3 length: 16 amino acids. DNA for the CDR3: TGTGCCAGTAGCAAGCTCCAGGGGGCTACTCCCTACGAGCAGTACTTC. Residues: CASSKLQGATPYEQYF.

The V and J genes are TRBV11-2 and TRBJ2-7; TRBD2 matches 8 bases. V lost 5 bases, J lost 2 bases, and 14 bases stayed unmatched. CDR1 and CDR2 (germline): SGHAT, FQNNGV. This CDR3 spans 17 amino acids. CDR3 residues: CASSRDARASGPYEQYF. CDR3 coding DNA: TGTGCCAGCAGCCGTGACGCGAGGGCTAGCGGGCCCTACGAGCAGTACTTC.

This rearrangement joins TRBV19 to TRBJ2-6; 7 bases map to TRBD1. This CDR3 is built from 19 residues. Germline V gene lookup returns CDR1 LNHDA and CDR2 SQIVND (reference sequence). The J segment lost 0 bases and the V segment lost 4 bases, leaving 12 bases of the junction unmatched. CDR3 DNA sequence: TGTGCCAGTAGTAAGCCAGGGGGTACGGGGAGCTCTGGGGCCAACGTCCTGACTTTC. Amino acid sequence: CASSKPGGTGSSGANVLTF.

V gene TRBV7-3 combines with J gene TRBJ2-3; TRBD2 matches 13 bases. The V and J ends lost 4 bases and 7 bases, in that order; junction bases with no gene match: 14. The CDR3 length is 18 residues. The germline gives CDR1 SGHTA, CDR2 FQGTGA. The CDR3 DNA reads TGTGCCAGCAGCTCCGGACTAGCGGGAGACCCCCTCGTGAATACGCAGTATTTT. It specifies CASSSGLAGDPLVNTQYF.

This chain links TRBV10-2 with TRBJ2-1; 11 nucleotides agree with TRBD2. V shed 7 bases and J 5 bases; nucleotides not matched to a gene: 7. Germline V gene lookup returns CDR1 WSHSY and CDR2 SAAADI. The CDR3 is 15 residues long. Written as DNA, the CDR3 is TGCGCCAGCAAGGGTGGGACTAGCGGAGACAATGAGCAGTTCTTC. Its translation is CASKGGTSGDNEQFF.

J is TRBJ2-3 and V is TRBV4-3; 9 nucleotides line up with TRBD1. V was pared by 4 bases and J by 4 bases, with 9 bases of the junction left unmatched. CDR3 length: 16 amino acids. Per germline, CDR1 LGHNA and CDR2 YSLEER. CDR3 amino acids: CASSPTTGTGSDTQYF. CDR3 in DNA: TGCGCCAGCAGCCCGACTACCGGGACAGGGTCAGATACGCAGTATTTT.

The chain carries TRBV15 and TRBJ2-1; 8 bases agree with TRBD2. Losses at the gene ends were 0 bases for V and 0 bases for J; bases not matched to a gene: 4. The CDR3 has 17 amino acids. CDR1 is LNHNV and CDR2 is YYDKDF in the germline V gene (reference sequence). CDR3 in DNA: TGTGCCACCAGCAGAGATCTGGCGGGAGGCTCCTACAATGAGCAGTTCTTC. Amino acid sequence: CATSRDLAGGSYNEQFF.

This clone was seen only once. V is TRBV29-1 and J is TRBJ2-1; TRBD2 agrees at 11 bases. There are 13 residues in the CDR3. After removal of 1 base from V and 7 bases from J, the junction contained 0 bases not matched to a gene. The germline V gene encodes CDR1 SQVTM and CDR2 ANQGSEA. DNA for the CDR3: TGCAGCGTTGAAGGACTAGCGGGGAATGAGCAGTTCTTC. Amino acid sequence: CSVEGLAGNEQFF.

The table lists this clone with a count of one. This chain uses TRBV28 with TRBJ1-2, with D maybe TRBD1 (5 bases). The CDR3 covers 15 residues. Per germline, CDR1 MDHEN and CDR2 SYDVKM. Between the trimmed V and J ends, which lost 3 bases and 0 bases, there was a span of 11 bases. The CDR3 spells CASSLEGTSNYGYTF. The CDR3 bases are TGTGCCAGCAGTTTGGAAGGGACTTCTAACTATGGCTACACCTTC.

CDR3 sequence: CATSRDIGARFF. The CDR3 DNA reads as TGTGCCACCAGCAGAGATATTGGGGCTCGGTTCTTC. The V call is TRBV15, the J call TRBJ2-1; tentative D call: TRBD1 (5 bases). The length of the CDR3 is 12 residues. Trimming took 0 bases from V and 15 from J, leaving 12 bases between them. Germline V gene data show CDR1 as LNHNV and CDR2 as YYDKDF (reference sequence).

The CDR3 sequence is CASRTGGSNQPQHF. The DNA of the CDR3 is TGTGCCAGCAGGACAGGGGGCTCCAATCAGCCCCAGCATTTT. The V call is TRBV6-5, the J call TRBJ1-5, with TRBD1 identical over 10 bases. The V gene end was trimmed by 6 bases and the J gene end by 3 bases; junction bases not matched to a gene: 2. Per the germline V gene, CDR1 is MNHEY and CDR2 is SVGAGI. This CDR3 contains 14 residues.

The rearrangement links TRBV5-6 to TRBJ1-2, with D unclear. The CDR3 is 14 amino acids. Germline V gene lookup returns CDR1 SGHDT and CDR2 YYEEEE. V dropped 6 bases and J dropped 6 bases, with 18 bases sitting between them. CDR3 protein: CASTLELNLHGYTF. The CDR3 DNA reads as TGTGCCAGCACCCTAGAGCTGAACCTTCATGGCTACACCTTC.

CDR3 region: CASSLVWTANTEAFF. In nucleotides, the CDR3 is TGTGCCAGCAGCTTGGTTTGGACAGCGAACACTGAAGCTTTCTTT. This chain uses TRBV5-5 with TRBJ1-1, with D possibly matching TRBD1 (6 bases). The V end was cut by 0 bases, the J end by 1 base, with 10 bases between. There are 15 residues in the CDR3. Germline V CDR1 and CDR2: SGHKS, YYEKEE (reference sequence).

The chain combines TRBV5-5 with TRBJ2-6, with 8 positions matching TRBD1. Germline assignment: CDR1 SGHKS and CDR2 YYEKEE (reference sequence). The CDR3 has 18 amino acids. J gave up 1 base and V 0 bases, and 6 bases lay outside the gene matches. The CDR3 DNA reads TGTGCCAGCAGCTTGGTGCAGGGGGCCCTGTCTGGGGCCAACGTCCTGACTTTC. Translation: CASSLVQGALSGANVLTF.